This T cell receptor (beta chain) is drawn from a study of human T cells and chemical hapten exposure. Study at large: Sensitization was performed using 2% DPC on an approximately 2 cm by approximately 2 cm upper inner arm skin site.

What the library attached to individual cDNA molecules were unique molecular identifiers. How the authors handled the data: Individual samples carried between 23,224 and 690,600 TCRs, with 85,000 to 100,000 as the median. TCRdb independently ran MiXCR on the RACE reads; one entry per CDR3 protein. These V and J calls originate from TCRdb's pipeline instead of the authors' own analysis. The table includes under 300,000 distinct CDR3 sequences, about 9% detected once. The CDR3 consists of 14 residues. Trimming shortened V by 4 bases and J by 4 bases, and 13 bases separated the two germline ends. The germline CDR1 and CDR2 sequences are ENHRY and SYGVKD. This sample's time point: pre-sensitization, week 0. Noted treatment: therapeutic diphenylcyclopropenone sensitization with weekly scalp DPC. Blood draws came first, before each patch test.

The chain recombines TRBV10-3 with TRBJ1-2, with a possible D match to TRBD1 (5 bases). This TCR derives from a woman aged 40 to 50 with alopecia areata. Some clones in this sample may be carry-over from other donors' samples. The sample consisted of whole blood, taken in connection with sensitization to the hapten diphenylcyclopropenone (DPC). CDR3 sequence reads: CAISVGTGSYGYTF. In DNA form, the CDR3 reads TGTGCCATCAGTGTAGGTACAGGATCCTATGGCTACACCTTC.